This T cell receptor beta chain was identified during a study of T cells in Graves' hyperthyroidism and ophthalmopathy. Study-wide results and caveats: Ophthalmopathy was model-predicted a median approximately 6.4 months pre-onset.

V lost 6 bases to trimming and J lost 3 bases, with 17 bases between them. The CDR3 covers 15 residues. Germline V gene sequence: CDR1 LNHNV, CDR2 YYDKDF (reference sequence). Amplified TCR beta CDR3 regions derived from RNA transcripts. First-round RT-PCR targeting the TCR CDR3 was performed with the HTBI primer set. One entry per CDR3 protein, called by TCRdb with MiXCR from the multiplex PCR reads. The sample holds about 840,000 distinct CDR3 sequences; more than 30% are singletons and the top ten take 7% to 10%. With a duration under 2 months, the hyperthyroidism was newly diagnosed in patients aged 18 to 65. PBMCs were derived from 7.5 to 10 ml fresh peripheral blood. This clonotype occurred many times. Its antigen is not identified.

J is TRBJ2-5 and V is TRBV15; D assignment may be TRBD1 or TRBD2 (6 bases each). This sequence originates from a man between 18 and 29 years old with Graves' hyperthyroidism. Sequencing input: blood. The chain's CDR3 is CATSLRGGMKETQYF. The CDR3 region has the DNA TGTGCCACCAGTCTAAGAGGGGGGATGAAAGAGACCCAGTACTTC.